This T cell receptor beta chain is from a study of cytomegalovirus exposure and HLA in healthy donors. The wider study: The roughly 110 validation repertoires were produced on the same platform as the 700 or so repertoires of the first cohort. This was reported in a later analysis.

Points from the study as a whole: Cytomegalovirus status was reportedly diagnosed by the classifier with high specificity and sensitivity. The study put 150 or so TCR beta chains on its list as cytomegalovirus-associated. It was confirmed in vitro that a few of the CMV-associated chains were specific for CMV antigens.

Notes on this clone: What it binds is unknown.

TCRdb's copy holds only in-frame clones and misses some; the assay was immunoSEQ multiplex PCR. Of 150,000 to 200,000 clones listed, about 90% are singletons. Germline CDR1 and CDR2: SNHLY and FYNNEI. Trimming stripped 1 base from V and 4 bases from J, with 16 bases between. This CDR3 is 16 amino acids long. This receptor was taken from a woman younger than 30 in good health and CMV-seropositive. Material: PBMCs. This sequence joins TRBV2 and TRBJ2-5, with D tentatively TRBD1 (5 bases). CDR3 amino acids: CASSEETRVLSETQYF. The DNA of the CDR3 is TGTGCCAGCAGTGAAGAGACCAGGGTCCTTTCAGAGACCCAGTACTTC.